This TCR beta chain was sequenced in a study of Graves' ophthalmopathy and Graves' hyperthyroidism. Findings of the study overall: Sensitivity reached approximately 85% and specificity approximately 81% for a 13-signature model separating ophthalmopathy from stable hyperthyroidism.

Comment on this clonotype: Its target is unknown.

Ophthalmopathy in the donors was of moderate-to-severe activity, with CAS ≥3, NOSPECS ≥4 and duration under 3 months. The trim removed 5 bases at V and 7 bases at J, leaving 11 bases unmatched. Germline V gene sequence: CDR1 SGHRS, CDR2 YFSETQ. This CDR3 has 15 residues. RNA transcripts were the template, and TCR beta CDR3 regions were amplified from them. Scientists carried out first-round RT-PCR using HTBI primers and then a second-round multiplex PCR. TCRdb fed the multiplex PCR reads into MiXCR, producing one record per CDR3 protein. The table has hundreds of thousands of distinct CDR3 sequences, around 50% seen once; the top ten hold approximately 51%.

V and J are TRBV5-1 and TRBJ1-2; 10 bases align to TRBD1. The receptor comes from an adult man with Graves' ophthalmopathy. The source material was peripheral blood. This CDR3 is CASRPGGQGYGGYTF. CDR3 nucleotides: TGCGCCAGCAGGCCCGGGGGACAGGGGTACGGTGGCTACACCTTC.